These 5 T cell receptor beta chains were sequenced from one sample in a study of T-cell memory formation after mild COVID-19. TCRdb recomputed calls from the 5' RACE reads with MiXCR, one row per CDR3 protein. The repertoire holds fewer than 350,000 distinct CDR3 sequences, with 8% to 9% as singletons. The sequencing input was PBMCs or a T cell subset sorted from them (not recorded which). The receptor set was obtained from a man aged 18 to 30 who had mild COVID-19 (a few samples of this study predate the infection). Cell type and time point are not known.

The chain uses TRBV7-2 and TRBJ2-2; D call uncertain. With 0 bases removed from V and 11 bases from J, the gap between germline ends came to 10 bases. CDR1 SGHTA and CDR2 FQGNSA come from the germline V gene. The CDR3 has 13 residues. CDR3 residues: CASSLAGSPELFF. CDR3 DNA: TGTGCCAGCAGCTTAGCAGGTAGCCCCGAGCTGTTTTTT.

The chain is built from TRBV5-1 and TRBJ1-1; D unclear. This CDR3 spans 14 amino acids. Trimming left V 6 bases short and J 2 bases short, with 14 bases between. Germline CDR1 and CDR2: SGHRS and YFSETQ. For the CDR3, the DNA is TGCGCCAGCACCCTGCAGGCCGACAACACTGAAGCTTTCTTT. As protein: CASTLQADNTEAFF.

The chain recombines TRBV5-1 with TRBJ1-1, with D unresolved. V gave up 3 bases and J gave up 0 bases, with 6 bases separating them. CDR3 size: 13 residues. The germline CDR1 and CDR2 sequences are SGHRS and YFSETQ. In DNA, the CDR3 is TGCGCCAGCAGCTCTGTAATGAACACTGAAGCTTTCTTT. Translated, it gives CASSSVMNTEAFF.

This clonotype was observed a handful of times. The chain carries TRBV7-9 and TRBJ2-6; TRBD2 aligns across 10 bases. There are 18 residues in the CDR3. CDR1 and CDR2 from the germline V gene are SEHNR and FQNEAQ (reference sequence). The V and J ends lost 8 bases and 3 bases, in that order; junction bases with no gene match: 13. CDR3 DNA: TGTGCCAGCGCAAACAGGCCTAGCGGGGGCATTGGGGCCAACGTCCTGACTTTC. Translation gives CASANRPSGGIGANVLTF.

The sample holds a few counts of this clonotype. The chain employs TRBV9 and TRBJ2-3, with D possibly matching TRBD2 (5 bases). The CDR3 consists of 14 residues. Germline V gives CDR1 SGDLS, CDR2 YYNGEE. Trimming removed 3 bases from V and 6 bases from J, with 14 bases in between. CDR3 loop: CASSAHGLVDTQYF. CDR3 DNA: TGTGCCAGCAGCGCTCACGGACTTGTCGATACGCAGTATTTT. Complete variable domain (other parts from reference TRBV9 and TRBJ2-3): DSGVTQTPKHLITATGQRVTLRCSPRSGDLSVYWYQQSLDQGLQFLIQYYNGEERAKGNILERFSAQQFPDLHSELNLSSLELGDSALYFCASSAHGLVDTQYFGPGTRLTVL.